The source of this T cell receptor beta chain is a study of blood T cell repertoires in COVID-19. CDR3 length: 14 residues. CDR1 SNHLY and CDR2 FYNNEI come from the germline V gene. The V and J ends lost 6 bases and 1 base, in that order; junction bases with no gene match: 2. The table came from immunoSEQ multiplex PCR; TCRdb's copy has only in-frame clones and leaves some out. The table shows about 88,000 clones, with roughly nine tenths occurring only once. This TCR came from a male donor with acute or convalescent COVID-19. The V gene is TRBV2, the J gene TRBJ1-1; the match to TRBD1 covers 10 bases. The specimen sequenced was peripheral blood. The CDR3 bases are TGTGCCAGCAGCAGGACAGGGGGGAACACTGAAGCTTTCTTT. Encoded protein: CASSRTGGNTEAFF.